The 23 T cell receptor beta chains presented below share a single source sample, sequenced in a study of cytomegalovirus exposure and HLA in healthy donors. Sequenced by immunoSEQ multiplex PCR; TCRdb stores in-frame clones only, minus some. The data show around 400,000 clones, with just over 85% seen just once and approximately 0.8% held by the top ten. Sequencing input: PBMCs. Receptors originate from a woman between 18 and 29 years old in good health and CMV-seronegative.

The V call is TRBV5-1, the J call TRBJ2-7; D not certain. CDR3 length: 11 residues. CDR1 and CDR2 (germline): SGHRS, YFSETQ. V was trimmed by 7 bases and J by 4 bases, leaving 9 bases between them. The CDR3 bases are TGCGCCAGCGGGTCGGAGTACGAGCAGTACTTC. Translation: CASGSEYEQYF.

The V gene is TRBV7-9, the J gene TRBJ1-2; D unresolved. V shed 5 bases and J shed 5 bases, with 15 bases lying between them. The CDR3 has 14 amino acids. The V gene's germline CDR1 is SEHNR and CDR2 FQNEAQ (reference sequence). The CDR3: CASSPNGVGYGYTF. The CDR3 bases are TGTGCCAGCAGCCCCAACGGGGTTGGGTATGGCTACACCTTC.

V is TRBV7-8 and J is TRBJ2-1, with a possible D match to TRBD2 (6 bases). Germline V lookup: CDR1 SGHVS, CDR2 FQNEAQ. The CDR3 loop spans 14 amino acids. With 6 bases removed from V and 9 bases from J, the gap between germline ends came to 18 bases. CDR3 sequence: CASSPRTGVGEQFF. CDR3 coding DNA: TGTGCCAGCAGTCCTAGAACGGGGGTCGGTGAGCAGTTCTTC.

The chain employs TRBV4-1 and TRBJ2-7; maybe TRBD1 (6 bases). Trimming shortened V by 1 base and J by 2 bases, and 12 bases separated the two germline ends. The CDR3 spans 15 residues. Per the germline V gene, CDR1 is MGHRA and CDR2 is YSYEKL. Here the CDR3 DNA reads TGCGCCAGCAGCCAAGCTCGGGACAAAGCCTACGAGCAGTACTTC. This codes for CASSQARDKAYEQYF.

This clone was counted only a few times. The chain is built from TRBV30 and TRBJ1-2; D uncertain. This CDR3 contains 15 residues. The germline V gene has CDR1 GTSNPN and CDR2 SVGIG (reference sequence). Trimming shortened V by 1 base and J by 2 bases, and 14 bases separated the two germline ends. This chain's CDR3 is CAWSAPDWNNYGYTF. DNA of the CDR3: TGTGCCTGGAGTGCCCCGGACTGGAACAACTATGGCTACACCTTC.

The chain combines TRBV2 with TRBJ1-1, with D tentatively TRBD1 (5 bases). V lost 4 bases and J lost 10, with 16 bases in between. The CDR3 contains 13 residues. CDR1 and CDR2 (germline): SNHLY, FYNNEI. The CDR3 bases are TGTGCCAGCAGTGGAACGGTAGGGGTTGGAGCTTTCTTT. This encodes CASSGTVGVGAFF.

This chain links TRBV11-2 with TRBJ2-5, with D perhaps TRBD1 (7 bases). Trimming cost V 6 bases and J 7 bases, with 15 bases left between them. This CDR3 is 13 amino acids long. The germline V gene encodes CDR1 SGHAT and CDR2 FQNNGV. The CDR3 region has the DNA TGTGCCAGCAGTCCGGACAGGCGGGGGACCCAGTACTTC. It yields the protein CASSPDRRGTQYF.

CDR3 nucleotide sequence: TGTGCCAGCAGCCCCACATCGTTGGCGGAGCCCCAAGAGACCCAGTACTTC. Translating it yields CASSPTSLAEPQETQYF. The chain carries TRBV14 and TRBJ2-5, with unresolved D. This CDR3 contains 17 residues. The germline V gene encodes CDR1 SGHDN and CDR2 FVKESK. V was clipped by 4 bases and J by 1 base, with 19 bases between them.

The V gene is TRBV9, the J gene TRBJ1-6, with 7 bases identical to TRBD1. CDR1 and CDR2 (germline): SGDLS, YYNGEE. J gave up 7 bases and V 0 bases, and 4 bases lay outside the gene matches. This CDR3 comprises 15 residues. The DNA of the CDR3 is TGTGCCAGCAGCGTAGGGGACAGCTCAAATTCACCCCTCCACTTT. Encoded protein: CASSVGDSSNSPLHF. Variable domain in full (rest from reference TRBV9 and TRBJ1-6): DSGVTQTPKHLITATGQRVTLRCSPRSGDLSVYWYQQSLDQGLQFLIQYYNGEERAKGNILERFSAQQFPDLHSELNLSSLELGDSALYFCASSVGDSSNSPLHFGNGTRLTVT.

This clone occurred once. The V and J genes are TRBV5-1 and TRBJ2-1; 13 positions agree with TRBD2. The junction had 16 bases not matched to a gene; V was cut back by 2 bases and J by 5 bases. The CDR3 has 20 amino acids. Germline loops: CDR1 SGHRS, CDR2 YFSETQ. The CDR3 sequence is CASSFKPQLTSGGRNNEQFF. CDR3 sequence (DNA): TGCGCCAGCAGCTTTAAGCCCCAGTTGACTAGCGGGGGGCGGAACAATGAGCAGTTCTTC.

The V call is TRBV7-9, the J call TRBJ2-7; 8 positions match TRBD1. Germline-derived CDR1 and CDR2 are SEHNR and FQNEAQ (reference sequence). CDR3 size: 14 residues. The V gene end was trimmed by 5 bases and the J gene end by 0 bases; junction bases not matched to a gene: 3. The CDR3 loop reads CASSDRGSSYEQYF. CDR3 bases: TGTGCCAGCAGCGACAGGGGTAGCTCCTACGAGCAGTACTTC.

CDR3 in amino acids: CASSFAPGRWSGYEQYF. DNA for the CDR3: TGTGCCAGCAGCTTCGCCCCCGGGAGGTGGTCGGGCTACGAGCAGTACTTC. The chain uses TRBV5-5 and TRBJ2-7; 7 bases align to TRBD2. There are 17 residues in the CDR3. J lost 3 bases, V lost 2 bases, and 14 bases had no gene match. Per the germline V gene, CDR1 is SGHKS and CDR2 is YYEKEE (reference sequence).

The chain uses TRBV6-4 and TRBJ2-2; a possible D gene is TRBD2 (6 bases). The CDR3 runs 16 residues. Per the germline V gene, CDR1 is MRHNA and CDR2 is SNTAGT. V was shortened by 0 bases and J by 3 bases, with 11 bases between the two germline ends. CDR3 protein: CASSDSKGGDTGELFF. CDR3 nucleotide sequence: TGTGCCAGCAGTGACTCGAAGGGCGGGGACACCGGGGAGCTGTTTTTT.

The V call is TRBV19, the J call TRBJ2-7; unclear D gene. Germline loops: CDR1 LNHDA, CDR2 SQIVND (reference sequence). V lost 5 bases to trimming and J lost 4 bases, with 15 bases between them. The CDR3 runs to 14 residues. The CDR3 DNA follows: TGTGCCAGTAGTCCGGCCCTGAGGCCTTACGAGCAGTACTTC. Translating it yields CASSPALRPYEQYF.

The chain carries TRBV2 and TRBJ1-2; 7 bases are a match to TRBD1. Unmatched junction bases numbered 8, after V lost 3 bases and J lost 4 bases. The CDR3 spans 15 residues. Germline assignment: CDR1 SNHLY and CDR2 FYNNEI. CDR3 DNA: TGTGCCAGCAGTGACCGGGGGACAGAGAGCTATGGCTACACCTTC. It translates to CASSDRGTESYGYTF. The full variable domain, with the rest looked up from reference TRBV2 and TRBJ1-2, is EPEVTQTPSHQVTQMGQEVILRCVPISNHLYFYWYRQILGQKVEFLVSFYNNEISEKSEIFDDQFSVERPDGSNFTLKIRSTKLEDSAMYFCASSDRGTESYGYTFGSGTRLTVV.

This clone has more than one count but fewer than ten. The V gene is TRBV5-4, the J gene TRBJ1-6; 7 bases line up with TRBD1. The CDR3 is 15 amino acids. V trimming: 3 bases; J trimming: 5 bases; junction bases outside the gene matches: 5. Germline V gives CDR1 SGHNT, CDR2 YYREEE (reference sequence). The CDR3 is CASSSGQRDNSPLHF. In DNA form, the CDR3 reads TGTGCCAGCAGCTCGGGACAGAGAGATAATTCACCCCTCCACTTT.

V and J are TRBV6-5 and TRBJ1-6, with 7 bases fitting TRBD1. The J segment lost 4 bases and the V segment lost 6 bases, leaving 6 bases of the junction unmatched. Germline V CDR1 and CDR2: MNHEY, SVGAGI. The CDR3 is 15 amino acids. CDR3 in DNA: TGTGCCAGCAGATGGGACAGCTTGTATAATTCACCCCTCCACTTT. Translating gives CASRWDSLYNSPLHF.

The genes are TRBV5-1 and TRBJ2-2, with 12 bases lining up with TRBD2. Losses at the gene ends were 0 bases for V and 6 bases for J; bases not matched to a gene: 3. Germline V gene lookup returns CDR1 SGHRS and CDR2 YFSETQ. This CDR3 contains 16 residues. The CDR3 spells CASSLALAGGAGELFF. CDR3 sequence (DNA): TGCGCCAGCAGCTTGGCACTAGCGGGGGGCGCCGGGGAGCTGTTTTTT.

The J gene is TRBJ2-7, the V gene TRBV13; weak D call: TRBD1 (6 bases). V was pared by 4 bases and J by 3 bases, with 16 bases between. Germline V gene data show CDR1 as PRHDT and CDR2 as FYEKMQ (reference sequence). The CDR3 spans 15 residues. DNA of the CDR3: TGTGCCAGCAGCTATCGGACAGTTACTTTCTACGAGCAGTACTTC. It is translated as CASSYRTVTFYEQYF. Filled out from reference TRBV13 and TRBJ2-7, the complete variable domain reads AAGVIQSPRHLIKEKRETATLKCYPIPRHDTVYWYQQGPGQDPQFLISFYEKMQSDKGSIPDRFSAQQFSDYHSELNMSSLELGDSALYFCASSYRTVTFYEQYFGPGTRLTVT.

CDR3 protein: CASSHPGLTTEAFF. DNA for the CDR3: TGCGCCAGCAGCCACCCGGGGTTGACCACTGAAGCTTTCTTT. V and J are TRBV4-1 and TRBJ1-1; no definite D call. The CDR3 covers 14 residues. The germline V gene has CDR1 MGHRA and CDR2 YSYEKL. Between the trimmed V and J ends, which lost 3 bases and 4 bases, there was a span of 12 bases.

This clone was seen a single time. The chain employs TRBV27 and TRBJ2-2; unclear D gene. CDR3 length equals 13 residues. With 8 bases removed from V and 1 base from J, the gap between germline ends came to 8 bases. Germline V gene lookup returns CDR1 MNHEY and CDR2 SMNVEV (reference sequence). CDR3 region: CASLRLNTGELFF. The CDR3 DNA reads TGTGCCAGCCTGCGGTTGAACACCGGGGAGCTGTTTTTT.

V is TRBV6-6 and J is TRBJ2-7; TRBD2 matches at 7 bases. Per germline, CDR1 MNHNY and CDR2 SVGAGI (reference sequence). The CDR3 is made up of 15 amino acids. Trimming cost V 7 bases and J 0 bases; bases outside gene matches: 9. The CDR3 coding sequence is TGTGCCAGCACCCATAGCGGGTCAAGCTCCTACGAGCAGTACTTC. This codes for CASTHSGSSSYEQYF.

This clone appeared once. This rearrangement joins TRBV28 to TRBJ2-7, with 9 bases lining up with TRBD1. With 5 bases clipped from V and 3 bases from J, the junction kept 8 bases outside the gene matches. The CDR3 is 15 amino acids. Germline V lookup: CDR1 MDHEN, CDR2 SYDVKM. The CDR3: CASSGRDRDLYEQYF. CDR3 sequence (DNA): TGTGCCAGCAGTGGCCGGGACAGGGACCTCTACGAGCAGTACTTC.